One and the same sample provided the 24 T cell receptor beta chains below, sequenced in a study of blood T cells in healthy people across ages. Together with a sample-barcoded 5' primer, a J-beta primer mix was included in a second PCR lasting roughly 6 to 12 cycles. TCRdb recomputed calls from the 5' RACE reads with MiXCR, one row per CDR3 protein. There are around 650,000 distinct CDR3 sequences in the sample; less than 40% occur only once, and approximately 15% lies in the top ten. Material for sequencing was blood. The receptors originated from an elderly woman in good health.

This clonotype was seen many times. This chain connects TRBV7-2 to TRBJ1-2; D is possibly TRBD1 (6 bases). Trimming took off 5 bases at V and 4 bases at J, with 11 bases between the two ends. The CDR3 consists of 13 residues. In germline, CDR1 is SGHTA, CDR2 FQGNSA. DNA for the CDR3: TGTGCCAGCAGCGCGAACAGGGCCTATGGCTACACCTTC. Its protein is CASSANRAYGYTF.

This clonotype has only a few counts. This chain joins TRBV6-1 and TRBJ1-1; the match to TRBD1 covers 8 bases. The CDR3 is 14 amino acids. Germline CDR1 and CDR2: MNHNS and SASEGT. With V trimmed by 7 bases and J by 1 base, 5 bases remained unmatched. The CDR3 DNA is TGTGCCAGCACTACAGGGGGGACGAACACTGAAGCTTTCTTT. Its protein is CASTTGGTNTEAFF.

This clonotype was recorded at least ten times. V is TRBV7-2 and J is TRBJ2-3; no definite D call. The CDR3 spans 13 residues. Germline CDR1 SGHTA, CDR2 FQGNSA. Between the trimmed V and J ends, which lost 4 bases and 4 bases, there was a span of 9 bases. CDR3 residues: CASSYSAADTQYF. The CDR3 DNA sequence: TGTGCCAGCAGCTATTCAGCTGCAGATACGCAGTATTTT.

At least ten counts were recorded for this clonotype. The rearrangement links TRBV7-2 to TRBJ2-5, with D possibly matching TRBD1 (5 bases). Trimming left V 2 bases short and J 3 bases short, with 13 bases between. This CDR3 has 15 amino acids. Germline CDR1 SGHTA, CDR2 FQGNSA. The CDR3 protein is CASSLLGARKETQYF. CDR3 nucleotides: TGTGCCAGCAGCTTACTTGGGGCCAGGAAAGAGACCCAGTACTTC.

Remarks on this clonotype: A much bigger clone sits one base away, suggesting this may be a read error. The gene calls are TRBV12-3 or TRBV12-4 and TRBJ1-2; 7 nucleotides line up with TRBD1. This CDR3 comprises 13 residues. This CDR3 reads CASSTGAVYGHTF. The DNA for the CDR3 is TGTGCCAGCAGTACAGGGGCGGTTTATGGCCACACCTTC.

This chain links TRBV20-1 with TRBJ2-7, with D uncertain. V was cut by 0 bases and J by 3 bases, with 3 bases left in between. Germline V gene data show CDR1 as DFQATT and CDR2 as SNEGSKA (reference sequence). The CDR3 has 11 amino acids. CDR3: CSAREDYEQYF. The DNA of the CDR3 is TGCAGTGCTAGAGAGGACTACGAGCAGTACTTC.

This clonotype occurred many times. This chain uses TRBV20-1 with TRBJ2-3; 8 nucleotides align to TRBD2. Germline assignment: CDR1 DFQATT and CDR2 SNEGSKA (reference sequence). Unmatched junction bases numbered 11, after V lost 6 bases and J lost 6 bases. The CDR3 length is 14 residues. CDR3 in amino acids: CSASGAGEGDTQYF. The CDR3 DNA follows: TGCAGTGCCAGCGGAGCGGGGGAGGGGGATACGCAGTATTTT.

This clonotype was recorded at least ten times. The rearrangement uses TRBV4-2 and TRBJ2-1; 10 bases match TRBD2. The germline V gene encodes CDR1 LGHNA and CDR2 YNFKEQ. The ends lost 3 bases at V and 7 bases at J; junction bases unmatched: 9. The CDR3 spans 16 residues. This chain's CDR3 is CASSQVLAGGLNEQFF. As DNA, the CDR3 is TGTGCCAGCAGCCAGGTATTAGCGGGGGGATTGAATGAGCAGTTCTTC.

Ten or more counts support this clonotype. The chain couples TRBV6-6 to TRBJ2-1, with TRBD1 identical over 7 bases. The CDR3 has 14 residues. Germline V lookup: CDR1 MNHNY, CDR2 SVGAGI (reference sequence). After removal of 8 bases from V and 2 bases from J, the junction contained 6 bases not matched to a gene. The CDR3 sequence is CASQTGATYNEQFF. CDR3 DNA: TGTGCCAGCCAAACAGGGGCCACCTACAATGAGCAGTTCTTC.

The chain recombines TRBV28 with TRBJ1-4, with D unclear. Between the trimmed V and J ends, which lost 5 bases and 4 bases, there was a span of 17 bases. CDR1 MDHEN and CDR2 SYDVKM come from the germline V gene. This CDR3 is 16 amino acids long. The CDR3 loop is CASSTLRLLHNEKLFF. DNA for the CDR3: TGTGCCAGCAGTACCCTCCGCCTACTCCATAATGAAAAACTGTTTTTT.

This clonotype has only a few counts. The rearrangement uses TRBV20-1 and TRBJ1-1; D unresolved. Germline lookup yields CDR1 DFQATT and CDR2 SNEGSKA (reference sequence). This CDR3 has 14 amino acids. V was shortened by 1 base and J by 0 bases, with 9 bases between the two germline ends. Written as DNA, the CDR3 is TGCAGTGCTAGAGTTCCGGGGATGAACACTGAAGCTTTCTTT. Amino acid sequence: CSARVPGMNTEAFF.

This clonotype has a count of ten or more. The CDR3 DNA follows: TGTGCCAGCAGCCAAGACGGGACAGGAGCAGATACGCAGTATTTT. Amino acids: CASSQDGTGADTQYF. The chain combines TRBV4-2 with TRBJ2-3; 8 bases are a match to TRBD1. Germline CDR1 is LGHNA and CDR2 is YNFKEQ. There are 15 residues in the CDR3. V lost 0 bases, J lost 4 bases, and 3 bases stayed unmatched.

Many counts were recorded for this clonotype. This rearrangement joins TRBV11-2 to TRBJ2-5, with D possibly matching TRBD1 (6 bases). Trimming shortened V by 1 base and J by 1 base, and 16 bases separated the two germline ends. Germline CDR1 and CDR2: SGHAT and FQNNGV. This CDR3 has 17 residues. The CDR3 nucleotides read TGTGCCAGCAGCTTAGGTCGGGGACACACTACCCAAGAGACCCAGTACTTC. This encodes CASSLGRGHTTQETQYF.

The chain couples TRBV27 to TRBJ2-3, with TRBD2 identical over 10 bases. J gave up 1 base and V 8 bases, and 15 bases lay outside the gene matches. The germline V gene has CDR1 MNHEY and CDR2 SMNVEV (reference sequence). The CDR3 has 18 amino acids. The CDR3 is CASSNRLAGAGGTDTQYF. In nucleotides, the CDR3 is TGTGCCAGCTCTAATCGGCTAGCGGGGGCCGGGGGCACAGATACGCAGTATTTT.

The chain carries TRBV5-1 and TRBJ2-3, with TRBD2 as a possible D gene (7 bases). This CDR3 has 13 amino acids. Germline loops: CDR1 SGHRS, CDR2 YFSETQ. The V and J ends lost 4 bases and 9 bases respectively, with 15 bases between them. The CDR3 is CASSPSWGGTQYF. Here the CDR3 DNA reads TGCGCCAGCAGCCCGTCATGGGGGGGCACGCAGTATTTT.

This clonotype was seen at least ten times. This chain uses TRBV20-1 with TRBJ1-2, with D maybe TRBD1 (6 bases). The CDR3 has 15 residues. The germline V gene encodes CDR1 DFQATT and CDR2 SNEGSKA (reference sequence). Trimming took off 6 bases at V and 4 bases at J, with 21 bases between the two ends. CDR3 in amino acids: CSATEGGALAYGYTF. DNA for the CDR3: TGCAGTGCCACAGAGGGGGGGGCCCTTGCCTATGGCTACACCTTC.

This clonotype was counted many times. The J gene is TRBJ2-1, the V gene TRBV4-2; tentatively, D is TRBD2 (5 bases). The germline V and J ends were trimmed by 3 bases and 5 bases, with 14 bases remaining between them. Germline lookup yields CDR1 LGHNA and CDR2 YNFKEQ. The CDR3 sequence is 15 residues long. The CDR3 region is CASSQVASRHNEQFF. The CDR3 nucleotides are TGTGCCAGCAGCCAGGTCGCTAGCCGCCACAATGAGCAGTTCTTC.

This clonotype was detected a few times. It may be a read error: a sequence one base away is much more abundant. The chain recombines TRBV7-9 with TRBJ2-5; TRBD1 aligns across 9 bases. The V segment lost 6 bases and the J segment 5 bases; nucleotides outside the gene matches: 4. CDR3 length: 13 amino acids. Germline V gene data show CDR1 as SEHNR and CDR2 as FQNEAQ (reference sequence). In DNA form, the CDR3 reads TGTGCCAGCAGGGGGACAGGGCCGGAGACCCAGTACTTC. It is translated as CASRGTGPETQYF.

This clonotype was counted at least ten times. The gene calls are TRBV12-3 or TRBV12-4 and TRBJ2-7; TRBD2 matches 9 bases. The CDR3 sequence is 14 residues long. V lost 1 base and J lost 3; bases outside the gene matches: 1. The CDR3 DNA reads as TGTGCCAGCAGTTTAGGCGGGGGGGTCTACGAGCAGTACTTC. It yields the protein CASSLGGGVYEQYF.

This clonotype has ten or more counts. This chain links TRBV10-3 with TRBJ2-5, with D unclear. V was shortened by 10 bases and J by 2 bases, with 17 bases between the two germline ends. Germline lookup yields CDR1 ENHRY and CDR2 SYGVKD. The CDR3 is 14 residues long. The CDR3: CATLMGGSQETQYF. DNA of the CDR3: TGTGCCACCCTGATGGGTGGCAGTCAAGAGACCCAGTACTTC.

This clonotype was observed many times. This chain joins TRBV30 and TRBJ2-5; D perhaps matches TRBD2 (5 bases). Trimming shortened V by 3 bases and J by 2 bases, and 16 bases separated the two germline ends. The germline V gene encodes CDR1 GTSNPN and CDR2 SVGIG (reference sequence). The CDR3 covers 15 residues. CDR3 bases: TGTGCCTGGAGAGGAGGAATTCTCGATCAAGAGACCCAGTACTTC. This translates into CAWRGGILDQETQYF.

This clonotype has at least ten counts. The V and J genes are TRBV5-8 and TRBJ2-1; 9 bases are shared with TRBD1. The CDR3 runs to 15 residues. Germline CDR1 is SGHTS and CDR2 is YDEGEE. Trimming removed 4 bases from V and 6 bases from J; junction bases left unmatched: 8. The CDR3: CASSPGTGWGNEQFF. CDR3 DNA: TGTGCCAGCAGCCCCGGGACAGGGTGGGGCAATGAGCAGTTCTTC.

This clonotype was detected only a few times. Possible read error: a much larger clone is one base away. The chain carries TRBV5-1 and TRBJ2-7, with unresolved D. TRBJ2-5 matches the DNA end more closely, so the J call is doubtful. CDR1 and CDR2 (germline): SGHRS, YFSETQ. This CDR3 spans 14 amino acids. Written as DNA, the CDR3 is TGCGCCAGCAGCTACCTAAGGCTGCAAGAGACCCAGTACTTC. Translation: CASSYLRLQETQYF.

The V gene is TRBV6-1, the J gene TRBJ1-1, with TRBD1 matching over 8 bases. There are 14 residues in the CDR3. The germline V gene encodes CDR1 MNHNS and CDR2 SASEGT. Trimming at V came to 2 bases and at J to 3 bases, leaving 2 bases not matched to a gene. CDR3: CASSEQGADTEAFF. In nucleotides, the CDR3 is TGTGCCAGCAGTGAACAGGGGGCGGACACTGAAGCTTTCTTT.